Sequencing of this TCR beta chain was carried out in a study of cytomegalovirus exposure and HLA in healthy donors (dated by TCRdb to about 2017). Regarding the complete study: A later analysis indicated that the 95 to 150 validation repertoires were generated on the platform also employed for the approximately 700 repertoires of the first cohort. The study aimed to test whether cataloging public T cell receptors could reveal signatures of past pathogen exposure. Besides the first cohort of around 700 subjects, a separate validation cohort made up of about 120 different subjects was used. To predict cytomegalovirus infection status, the study brought together high-throughput TCR immunosequencing, statistical association of individual TCRs with disease status, and machine learning.

The donors were included in the validation cohort of 120 subjects, a group kept apart from the roughly 670-subject first cohort. The library came from the immunoSEQ multiplex PCR assay. The paper's processing steps were these. To diagnose cytomegalovirus status from the catalog of TCR beta chain sequences, a statistical classification framework was built. As stored in TCRdb, this immuneACCESS dataset retains in-frame rearrangements with V and J assigned. A fraction of the clones does not appear; measured against another copy, unresolved V genes explain less than half of the discrepancy, and the remainder lacks a known reason. D and trimming come from the DNA, and the V and J calls and clone size come from that table. In this sample the table shows about 200,000 clones, approximately 87% of which occur a single time. 4.5% to 7% of the sample is taken by the ten largest. For this chain, trimming is 2 bases at the V end and 3 bases at the J end, and the number of junction bases without a gene match is 6. The germline V gene supplies CDR1 SGDLS and CDR2 YYNGEE. The CDR3 numbers 16 residues from cysteine through phenylalanine. Just the 48-base CDR3 DNA is kept, in frame starting at base 1.

Broad study findings and their caveats: The classifier was reported to diagnose cytomegalovirus status with high specificity and sensitivity in both the original cohort and the validation cohort. A later analysis had no HLA typing for the validation cohort, so co-occurrence there was scored across all 120 repertoires. According to the authors, the approach could potentially be generalized to other disease states and immunological phenotypes. In the study, about 150 TCR beta chains were listed as associated with cytomegalovirus. In vitro tests confirmed that three of the cytomegalovirus-associated TCR beta chains recognize cytomegalovirus antigens. In a later analysis, TCRs clustered in the first cohort were found to also tend to co-occur in the approximately 120 validation repertoires, with about 94% of cluster scores above 0. Most TCR sequences were observed very rarely across donors, whereas some public TCRs were present in many individuals.

For this clone: This clone's antigen is unknown. There are no base qualities to consult, and no much larger clone falls within one base.

This receptor was obtained from a woman aged 18 to 35 in good health and CMV-seronegative. The chain uses TRBV9 and TRBJ2-1; 9 bases in the junction line up with TRBD2. Input material: PBMCs. In nucleotide form, the sequence is TGTGCCAGCAGCGTCGAGACTAGCGGAGACTACAATGAGCAGTTCTTC. Its translation is CASSVETSGDYNEQFF.